This TCR beta chain comes out of a study of beta chain features in type 1 diabetes. Across the study: What patients shared with healthy donors was a similar profile of age, gender and cell yields.

In all sorted populations, purity surpassed 95%. The V gene end was trimmed by 4 bases and the J gene end by 2 bases; junction bases not matched to a gene: 8. CDR3 length: 15 residues. Germline V gene sequence: CDR1 SGHNT, CDR2 YYREEE (reference sequence). Sequenced material consisted of expressed TCRB transcripts (all of the isolated RNA was reverse transcribed). The protocol was immunoSEQ multiplex PCR, while the TCRdb copy is restricted to in-frame clones and leaves out a portion. The table shows about 900,000 clones, with roughly 17% occurring only once. The sequence derives from a woman aged 18-29 years in good health. V usage is TRBV5-4 and J usage is TRBJ2-5; 7 bases line up with TRBD1. The sample consisted of naive CD4+ T cells from blood. The CDR3 DNA reads as TGTGCCAGCAGCCCGGGACAGAAGACGCAAGAGACCCAGTACTTC. Protein product: CASSPGQKTQETQYF.